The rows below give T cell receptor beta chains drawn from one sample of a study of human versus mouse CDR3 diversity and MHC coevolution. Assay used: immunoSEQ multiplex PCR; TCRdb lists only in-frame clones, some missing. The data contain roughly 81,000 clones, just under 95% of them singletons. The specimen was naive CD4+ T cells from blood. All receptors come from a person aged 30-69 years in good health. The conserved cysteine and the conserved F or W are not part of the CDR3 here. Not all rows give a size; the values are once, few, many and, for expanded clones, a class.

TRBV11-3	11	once	ASSSRQTGELF
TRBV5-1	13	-	ASSLLTGQSYEQY
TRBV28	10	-	ASSLKWEKLF
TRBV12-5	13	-	ASGPPGANTGELF
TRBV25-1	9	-	ASSRSYEQY
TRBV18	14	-	ASSRDRGGFNQPQH
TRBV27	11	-	ATQGQGYVEAF
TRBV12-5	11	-	ASGLGANSPLH
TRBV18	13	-	ASSPGGRVPDTQY
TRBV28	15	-	ASSLLQRGGSNYGYT
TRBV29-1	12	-	SVDVTSGYNEQF
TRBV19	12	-	ASSDWSGYYGYT
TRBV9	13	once	ASSPPAGPYNEQF
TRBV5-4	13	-	ASSLVGRKQETQY
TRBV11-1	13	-	ASSPSTSGMREQF
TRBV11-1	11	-	ASSLGAQEKLF
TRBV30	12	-	AWGRGGAQETQY
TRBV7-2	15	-	ASSAQILAGGRNEQY
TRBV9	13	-	ASSVEPARGYGYT
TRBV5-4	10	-	ASSGLAGLPF
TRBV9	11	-	ASSVYDRETQY
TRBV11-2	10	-	ASSLGGSPLH